This entry describes one TCR beta chain. The antigen remains unidentified. This CDR3 is also generated by other DNA sequences in the sample. As handled by the study authors: Because ImmunoSEQ provided only junction sequences with no quality scores, the filtering differed. Sequencing was performed with immunoSEQ multiplex PCR; in TCRdb, only in-frame clones are kept and a portion is missing. D and trimming were read from the DNA, whereas the V and J calls and clone size are those reported in that table. The table records about 510,000 clones, 96% of them present only once. The data were taken from a study of shared clonotypes between healthy human individuals. Study results and caveats: Generally, naive subsets came out with larger estimated richness than memory subsets. Donor scarcity curtailed the genetic and exposure-history diversity represented herein.

The CDR3 spans 13 residues. Looked up from germline, CDR1 is MDHEN and CDR2 is SYDVKM. With V trimmed by 6 bases and J by 2 bases, 1 base remained unmatched. The sequence came from a woman in her thirties in good health. Material: naive CD4+ T cells sorted from blood. The subset was: CD45RA+ positively selected. V is TRBV28 and J is TRBJ2-7; 10 positions agree with TRBD1. CDR3 sequence reads: CASRTGGPYEQYF. CDR3 in DNA: TGTGCCAGCAGGACAGGGGGCCCCTACGAGCAGTACTTC. The whole variable domain, remainder taken from reference TRBV28 and TRBJ2-7, is DVKVTQSSRYLVKRTGEKVFLECVQDMDHENMFWYRQDPGLGLRLIYFSYDVKMKEKGDIPEGYSVSREKKERFSLILESASTNQTSMYLCASRTGGPYEQYFGPGTRLTVT.